What follows are 10 T cell receptor beta chains derived from one specimen sequenced in a study of T-cell reconstitution after alpha-beta-depleted transplantation in children. TCRbeta library preparation incorporated unique molecular identifiers. TCRdb processed the PCR reads anew with MiXCR; each CDR3 protein has one entry. The profile shows hundreds of thousands of distinct CDR3 sequences, around 12% of them singletons. The sequencing here drew on PBMCs, taken before TCRalphabeta/CD19-depleted stem cell transplant. These receptor sequences come from a girl aged 2-9 years with congenital amegakaryocytic thrombocytopenia, due to receive a stem cell transplant.

This clonotype was counted at least ten times. J is TRBJ2-7 and V is TRBV20-1; 7 bases are a match to TRBD1. The trim removed 5 bases at V and 6 bases at J, leaving 7 bases unmatched. Germline-derived CDR1 and CDR2 are DFQATT and SNEGSKA (reference sequence). This CDR3 has 12 amino acids. This CDR3 is CSARDREVEQYF. The CDR3 nucleotides are TGCAGTGCTCGTGACAGGGAAGTCGAGCAGTACTTC.

This clonotype has ten or more counts. This rearrangement joins TRBV12-3 or TRBV12-4 to TRBJ2-1; 7 nucleotides match TRBD2. The CDR3 spans 18 residues. V lost 3 bases, J lost 0 bases, and 11 bases stayed unmatched. The CDR3 DNA reads TGTGCCAGCAGTTTCGAATCCCTAGCGGATAGCTCCTACAATGAGCAGTTCTTC. It yields the protein CASSFESLADSSYNEQFF.

There are a few counts of this clonotype. The V and J genes are TRBV29-1 and TRBJ1-2, with 8 bases lining up with TRBD1. In germline, CDR1 is SQVTM, CDR2 ANQGSEA. The CDR3 is 13 amino acids. The ends lost 4 bases at V and 2 bases at J; junction bases unmatched: 3. The DNA of the CDR3 is TGCAGCGTTGGGACAGGGAAAAACTATGGCTACACCTTC. Translated, it gives CSVGTGKNYGYTF.

This clonotype was observed a handful of times. The V call is TRBV30, the J call TRBJ2-7, with a weak D call TRBD2 (6 bases). CDR1 and CDR2 (germline): GTSNPN, SVGIG (reference sequence). The length of the CDR3 is 15 residues. V gave up 1 base and J gave up 6 bases, with 19 bases separating them. CDR3 residues: CAWSGGTPRLFEQYF. CDR3 sequence (DNA): TGTGCCTGGAGTGGCGGGACTCCACGTTTGTTCGAGCAGTACTTC. Drawing the rest from reference TRBV30 and TRBJ2-7, the complete variable domain is SQTIHQWPATLVQPVGSPLSLECTVEGTSNPNLYWYRQAAGRGLQLLFYSVGIGQISSEVPQNLSASRPQDRQFILSSKKLLLSDSGFYLCAWSGGTPRLFEQYFGPGTRLTVT.

The chain joins TRBV27 to TRBJ2-1, with D unresolved. CDR3 length: 9 amino acids. V was pared by 8 bases and J by 16 bases, with 12 bases between. The germline V gene encodes CDR1 MNHEY and CDR2 SMNVEV (reference sequence). CDR3: CASGIFPFF. The CDR3 region has the DNA TGTGCCAGCGGGATTTTTCCATTCTTC.

This clonotype appeared many times. The chain joins TRBV5-1 to TRBJ2-2; 7 nucleotides line up with TRBD1. The V gene's germline CDR1 is SGHRS and CDR2 YFSETQ. V lost 2 bases to trimming and J lost 4 bases; unmatched junction nucleotides: 2. The CDR3 is 14 amino acids. The CDR3 loop is CASSFSGGTGELFF. The CDR3 DNA is TGCGCCAGCAGCTTCTCAGGGGGCACCGGGGAGCTGTTTTTT.

The V gene is TRBV11-2, the J gene TRBJ2-2; TRBD2 might be the D (5 bases). The CDR3 is 15 amino acids. The germline V gene has CDR1 SGHAT and CDR2 FQNNGV. The V end was cut by 3 bases, the J end by 6 bases, with 14 bases between. Here the CDR3 DNA reads TGTGCCAGCAGCTTCCAAAAGGCCGGGGCCGGGGAGCTGTTTTTT. Protein: CASSFQKAGAGELFF.

This clonotype has at least ten counts. The rearrangement links TRBV10-3 to TRBJ2-7, with 9 bases matching TRBD1. This CDR3 comprises 14 residues. Trimming cost V 6 bases and J 2 bases; bases outside gene matches: 5. Germline V gives CDR1 ENHRY, CDR2 SYGVKD. The CDR3 nucleotides read TGTGCCATCAGATTCGGGACAGGGACCTACGAGCAGTACTTC. It encodes CAIRFGTGTYEQYF.

This clonotype was recorded at least ten times. This chain links TRBV7-9 with TRBJ2-7, with 14 bases aligning to TRBD2. The CDR3 contains 17 residues. The junction had 8 bases not matched to a gene; V was cut back by 2 bases and J by 5 bases. Germline V gene data show CDR1 as SEHNR and CDR2 as FQNEAQ (reference sequence). As DNA, the CDR3 is TGTGCCAGCAGCTTACCTTGGACTAGCGGGAGGCTCAACGAGCAGTACTTC. Residues: CASSLPWTSGRLNEQYF.

This clonotype was observed a few times. This chain connects TRBV28 to TRBJ1-5; D perhaps matches TRBD1 (5 bases). The CDR3 has 16 amino acids. Germline CDR1 and CDR2: MDHEN and SYDVKM. V gave up 4 bases and J gave up 8 bases, with 21 bases separating them. The CDR3 here is CASSYSGAGRVEPQHF. The CDR3 nucleotides are TGTGCCAGCAGTTACTCTGGGGCAGGTCGGGTCGAGCCCCAGCATTTT.